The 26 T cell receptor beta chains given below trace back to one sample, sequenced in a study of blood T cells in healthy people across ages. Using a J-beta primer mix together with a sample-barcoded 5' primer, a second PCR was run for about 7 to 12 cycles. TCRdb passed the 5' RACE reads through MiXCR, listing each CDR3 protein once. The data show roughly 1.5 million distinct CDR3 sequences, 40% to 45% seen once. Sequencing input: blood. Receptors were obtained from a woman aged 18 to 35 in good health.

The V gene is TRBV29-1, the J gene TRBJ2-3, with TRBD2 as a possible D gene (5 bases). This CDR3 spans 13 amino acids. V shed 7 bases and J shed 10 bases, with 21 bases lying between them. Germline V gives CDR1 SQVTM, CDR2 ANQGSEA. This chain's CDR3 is CSARHGVNLAQYF. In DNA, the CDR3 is TGCAGCGCCAGGCACGGGGTCAACCTGGCGCAGTATTTT.

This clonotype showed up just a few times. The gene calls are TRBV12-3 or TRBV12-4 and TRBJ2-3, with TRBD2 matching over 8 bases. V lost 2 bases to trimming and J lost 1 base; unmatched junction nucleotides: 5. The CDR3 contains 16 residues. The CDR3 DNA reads TGTGCCAGCAGTTTATCCCCGACTAGCGGCACAGATACGCAGTATTTT. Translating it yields CASSLSPTSGTDTQYF.

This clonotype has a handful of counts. CDR3 residues: CASSQYGQEMRNGYTF. The DNA of the CDR3 is TGTGCCAGCAGCCAGTATGGACAGGAGATGCGTAATGGCTACACCTTC. This chain links TRBV7-8 with TRBJ1-2, with 7 positions matching TRBD1. This CDR3 has 16 amino acids. The junction had 15 bases not matched to a gene; V was cut back by 5 bases and J by 6 bases. Per the germline V gene, CDR1 is SGHVS and CDR2 is FQNEAQ.

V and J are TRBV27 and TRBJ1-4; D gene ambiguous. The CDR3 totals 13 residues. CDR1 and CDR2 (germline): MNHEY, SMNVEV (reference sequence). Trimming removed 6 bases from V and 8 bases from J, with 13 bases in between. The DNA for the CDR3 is TGTGCCAGCAGACCGGACCCCGGGGAAAAACTGTTTTTT. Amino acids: CASRPDPGEKLFF.

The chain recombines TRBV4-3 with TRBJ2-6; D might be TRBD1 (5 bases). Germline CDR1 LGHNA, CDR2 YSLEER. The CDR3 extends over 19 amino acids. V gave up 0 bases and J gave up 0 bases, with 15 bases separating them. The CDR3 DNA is TGCGCCAGCAGCCAAGATCCCAGGGAAGGGCGCTCTGGGGCCAACGTCCTGACTTTC. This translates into CASSQDPREGRSGANVLTF.

The CDR3 reads CASSSVGTPSTDTQYF. CDR3 nucleotides: TGTGCCAGCAGTTCCGTCGGGACTCCTAGCACAGATACGCAGTATTTT. V usage is TRBV27 and J usage is TRBJ2-3, with D perhaps matching TRBD2 (6 bases). This CDR3 is built from 16 residues. Trimming took 4 bases from V and 0 from J, leaving 14 bases between them. The V gene's germline CDR1 is MNHEY and CDR2 SMNVEV (reference sequence).

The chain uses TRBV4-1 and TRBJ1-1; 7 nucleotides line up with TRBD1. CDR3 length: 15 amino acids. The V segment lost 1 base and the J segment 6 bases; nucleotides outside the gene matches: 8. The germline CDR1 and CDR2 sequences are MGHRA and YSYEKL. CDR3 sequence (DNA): TGCGCCAGCAGCCAAGGGGGCAGGGGGTCGGCTGAAGCTTTCTTT. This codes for CASSQGGRGSAEAFF.

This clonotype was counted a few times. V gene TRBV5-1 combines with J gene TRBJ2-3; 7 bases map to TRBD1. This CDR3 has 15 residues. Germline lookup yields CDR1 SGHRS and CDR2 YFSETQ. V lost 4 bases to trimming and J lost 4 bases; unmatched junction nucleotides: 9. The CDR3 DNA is TGCGCCAGCAGCGAGGGGACAGTTTATGCAGATACGCAGTATTTT. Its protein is CASSEGTVYADTQYF.

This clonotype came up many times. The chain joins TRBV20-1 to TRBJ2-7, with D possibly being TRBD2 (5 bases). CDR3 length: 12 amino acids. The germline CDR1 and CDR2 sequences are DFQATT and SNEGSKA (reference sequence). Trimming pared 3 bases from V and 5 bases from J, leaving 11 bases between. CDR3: CSASLSVHEQYF. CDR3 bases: TGCAGTGCTAGTCTTAGCGTGCACGAGCAGTACTTC.

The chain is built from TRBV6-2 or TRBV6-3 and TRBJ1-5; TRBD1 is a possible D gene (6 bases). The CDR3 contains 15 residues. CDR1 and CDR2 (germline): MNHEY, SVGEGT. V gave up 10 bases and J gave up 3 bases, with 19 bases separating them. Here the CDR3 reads CANQSHQGYNQPQHF. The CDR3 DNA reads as TGTGCCAACCAGTCACATCAGGGGTACAATCAGCCCCAGCATTTT.

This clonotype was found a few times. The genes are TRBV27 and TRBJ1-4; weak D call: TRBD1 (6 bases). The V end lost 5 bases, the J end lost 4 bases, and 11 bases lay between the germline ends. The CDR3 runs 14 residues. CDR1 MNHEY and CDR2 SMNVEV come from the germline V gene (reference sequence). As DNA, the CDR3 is TGTGCCAGCAGTCCTAGGGGGATTAATGAAAAACTGTTTTTT. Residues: CASSPRGINEKLFF. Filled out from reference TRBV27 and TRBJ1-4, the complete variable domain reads EAQVTQNPRYLITVTGKKLTVTCSQNMNHEYMSWYRQDPGLGLRQIYYSMNVEVTDKGDVPEGYKVSRKEKRNFPLILESPSPNQTSLYFCASSPRGINEKLFFGSGTQLSVL.

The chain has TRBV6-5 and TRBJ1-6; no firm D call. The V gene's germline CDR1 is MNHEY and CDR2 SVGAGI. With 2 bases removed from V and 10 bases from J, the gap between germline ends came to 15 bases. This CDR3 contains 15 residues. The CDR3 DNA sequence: TGTGCCAGCAGTTACGGCGGCGACCTAAGGTCACCCCTCCACTTT. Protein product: CASSYGGDLRSPLHF.

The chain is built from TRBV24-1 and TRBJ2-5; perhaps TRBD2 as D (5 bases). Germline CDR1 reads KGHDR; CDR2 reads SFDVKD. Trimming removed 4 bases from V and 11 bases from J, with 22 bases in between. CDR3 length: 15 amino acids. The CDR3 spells CATSDPTRAGNEQYF. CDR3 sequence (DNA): TGTGCCACCAGTGACCCTACTAGGGCGGGCAATGAGCAGTACTTC.

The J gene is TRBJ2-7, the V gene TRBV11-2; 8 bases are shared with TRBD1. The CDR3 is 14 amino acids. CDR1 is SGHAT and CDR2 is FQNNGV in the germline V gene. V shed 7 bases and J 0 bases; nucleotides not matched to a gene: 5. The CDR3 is CASTDRGFSYEQYF. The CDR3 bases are TGTGCCAGCACCGACAGGGGATTCTCCTACGAGCAGTACTTC.

The CDR3 is CASTGSPRGSSYNEQYF. CDR3 nucleotides: TGTGCCAGCACGGGATCCCCTCGCGGGAGCTCCTACAATGAGCAGTACTTC. The chain employs TRBV7-9 and TRBJ2-1, with 7 positions matching TRBD2. The end of the DNA is better explained by TRBJ2-7, so the J call may be wrong. The CDR3 extends over 17 amino acids. From germline, CDR1 is SEHNR and CDR2 FQNEAQ (reference sequence).

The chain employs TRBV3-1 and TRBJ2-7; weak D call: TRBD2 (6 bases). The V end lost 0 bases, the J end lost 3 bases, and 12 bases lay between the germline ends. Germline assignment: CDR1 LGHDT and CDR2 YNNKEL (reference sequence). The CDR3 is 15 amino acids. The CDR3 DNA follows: TGTGCCAGCAGCCAAGAAGCGGGCACGATCTACGAGCAGTACTTC. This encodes CASSQEAGTIYEQYF.

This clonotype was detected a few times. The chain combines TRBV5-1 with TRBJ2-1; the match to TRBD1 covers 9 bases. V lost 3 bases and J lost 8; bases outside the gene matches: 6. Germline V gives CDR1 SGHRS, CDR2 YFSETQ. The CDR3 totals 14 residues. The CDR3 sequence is CASSSRTGDHEQFF. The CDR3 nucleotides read TGCGCCAGCAGCTCCAGGACAGGGGACCATGAGCAGTTCTTC.

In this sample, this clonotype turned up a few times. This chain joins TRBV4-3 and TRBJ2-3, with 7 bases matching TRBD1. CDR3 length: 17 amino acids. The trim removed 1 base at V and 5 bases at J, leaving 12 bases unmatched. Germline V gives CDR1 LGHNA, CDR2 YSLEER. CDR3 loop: CASSQGLFTGEIDTQYF. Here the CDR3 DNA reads TGCGCCAGCAGCCAAGGACTCTTCACAGGGGAGATAGATACGCAGTATTTT.

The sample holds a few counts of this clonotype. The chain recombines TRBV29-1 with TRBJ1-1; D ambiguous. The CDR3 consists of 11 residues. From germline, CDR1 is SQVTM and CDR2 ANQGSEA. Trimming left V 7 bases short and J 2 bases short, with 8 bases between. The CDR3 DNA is TGCAGCGCCGACGTTAACACTGAAGCTTTCTTT. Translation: CSADVNTEAFF.

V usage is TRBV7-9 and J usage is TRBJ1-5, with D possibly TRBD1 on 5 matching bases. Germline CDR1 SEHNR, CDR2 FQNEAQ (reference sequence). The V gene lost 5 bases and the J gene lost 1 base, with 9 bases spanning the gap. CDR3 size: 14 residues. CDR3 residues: CASSKTESNQPQHF. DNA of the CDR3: TGTGCCAGCAGCAAGACAGAGAGCAATCAGCCCCAGCATTTT.

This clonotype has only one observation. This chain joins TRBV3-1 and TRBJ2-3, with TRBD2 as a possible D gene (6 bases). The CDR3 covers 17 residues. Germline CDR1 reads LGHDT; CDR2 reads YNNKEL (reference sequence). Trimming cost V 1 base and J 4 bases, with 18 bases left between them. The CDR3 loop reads CASSQVVAGCDPDTQYF. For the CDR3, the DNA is TGTGCCAGCAGCCAAGTGGTGGCGGGATGCGACCCAGATACGCAGTATTTT.

The CDR3: CAWTSGQGDQPQHF. CDR3 in DNA: TGTGCCTGGACCTCTGGACAGGGAGATCAGCCCCAGCATTTT. This chain joins TRBV30 and TRBJ1-5, with 8 bases identical to TRBD1. Looked up from germline, CDR1 is GTSNPN and CDR2 is SVGIG (reference sequence). J was trimmed by 5 bases and V by 4 bases; bases with no gene match: 7. The CDR3 extends over 14 amino acids.

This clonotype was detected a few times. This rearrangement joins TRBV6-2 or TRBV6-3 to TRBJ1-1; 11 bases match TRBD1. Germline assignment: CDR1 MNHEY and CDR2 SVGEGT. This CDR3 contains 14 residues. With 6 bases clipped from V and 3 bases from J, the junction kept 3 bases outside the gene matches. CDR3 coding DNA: TGTGCCAGCAGCTGGACAGGGGGCCACACTGAAGCTTTCTTT. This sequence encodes CASSWTGGHTEAFF.

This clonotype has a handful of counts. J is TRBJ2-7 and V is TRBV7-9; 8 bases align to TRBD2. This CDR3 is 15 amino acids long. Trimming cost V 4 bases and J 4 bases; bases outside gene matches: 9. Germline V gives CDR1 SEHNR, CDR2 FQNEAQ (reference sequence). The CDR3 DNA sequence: TGTGCCAGCAGCTCCGGACTAGCCCATCCATACGAGCAGTACTTC. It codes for CASSSGLAHPYEQYF.

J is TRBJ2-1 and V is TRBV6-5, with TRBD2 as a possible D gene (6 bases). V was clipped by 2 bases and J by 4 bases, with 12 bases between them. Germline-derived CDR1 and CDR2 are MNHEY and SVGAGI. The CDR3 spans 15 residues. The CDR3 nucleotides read TGTGCCAGCAGTTACGACGGCGGGGTTTACAATGAGCAGTTCTTC. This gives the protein CASSYDGGVYNEQFF.

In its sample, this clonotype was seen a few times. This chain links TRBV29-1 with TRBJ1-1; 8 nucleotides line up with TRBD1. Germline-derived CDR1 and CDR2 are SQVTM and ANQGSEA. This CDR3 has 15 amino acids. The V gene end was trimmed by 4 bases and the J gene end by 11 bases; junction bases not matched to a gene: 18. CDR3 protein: CSVVLDRGRSFRAFF. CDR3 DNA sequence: TGCAGCGTTGTTCTAGACAGGGGAAGGTCCTTTAGGGCTTTCTTT. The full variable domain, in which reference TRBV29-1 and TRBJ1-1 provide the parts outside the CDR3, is SAVISQKPSRDICQRGTSLTIQCQVDSQVTMMFWYRQQPGQSLTLIATANQGSEATYESGFVIDKFPISRPNLTFSTLTVSNMSPEDSSIYLCSVVLDRGRSFRAFFGQGTRLTVV.